Listed below are T cell receptor beta chains from one sample, sequenced in a study of shared clonotypes between healthy human individuals. The assay was immunoSEQ multiplex PCR, and TCRdb's table has in-frame clones only and misses some. The sample consists of approximately 350,000 clones, just over 95% of them appearing once. Sequencing used memory CD8+ T cells sorted from blood. The receptors were gathered from a man aged 30 to 39 in good health. Each CDR3 is given with its conserved first and last residue. The D gene is left open where the match is weak. The size entry is marked missing in some rows and otherwise reads once, few, many or a size class.

j_gene: TRBJ1-2; d_gene: TRBD1; v_gene: TRBV6-5; abundance: NA; CDR3nt: TGTGCCAGCAGTTACTCCAGTAACAGGGGACTCTATGGCTACACCTTC; CDR3aa: CASSYSSNRGLYGYTF
j_gene: TRBJ1-1; d_gene: TRBD1; v_gene: TRBV19; abundance: NA; CDR3nt: TGTGCCAGTAGTGCGGCCCCCAGGGGGTTTGACACTGAAGCTTTCTTT; CDR3aa: CASSAAPRGFDTEAFF
j_gene: TRBJ2-1; d_gene: TRBD1; v_gene: TRBV6-9; abundance: NA; CDR3nt: TGTGCCAGCAGGACAGGGTACAATGAGCAGTTCTTC; CDR3aa: CASRTGYNEQFF
j_gene: TRBJ1-4; d_gene: NA; v_gene: TRBV6-1; abundance: NA; CDR3nt: TGTGCCAGCAGTGAAGCTTCACCATCAACTAATGAAAAACCGTTTTTT; CDR3aa: CASSEASPSTNEKPFF
j_gene: TRBJ2-1; d_gene: NA; v_gene: TRBV20-1; abundance: NA; CDR3nt: TGCAGTGCTTTGCGGGGCAATGAGCAGTTCTTC; CDR3aa: CSALRGNEQFF
j_gene: TRBJ1-4; d_gene: NA; v_gene: TRBV2; abundance: few; CDR3nt: TGTGCCAGCAGTTCCGAGACCTGGGGGGAAAAACTGTTTTTT; CDR3aa: CASSSETWGEKLFF
j_gene: TRBJ2-2; d_gene: TRBD2; v_gene: TRBV6-1; abundance: NA; CDR3nt: TGTGCCAGCAGTGTCGGACTAGCCGGGGAGCTGTTTTTT; CDR3aa: CASSVGLAGELFF
j_gene: TRBJ2-1; d_gene: NA; v_gene: TRBV19; abundance: NA; CDR3nt: TGTGCCAGTAGGTCGACAGCGGACTACAATGAGCAGTTCTTC; CDR3aa: CASRSTADYNEQFF
j_gene: TRBJ2-7; d_gene: NA; v_gene: TRBV27; abundance: once; CDR3nt: TGTGCCAGCAGTTCAGACACTTCCTACGAGCAGTACTTC; CDR3aa: CASSSDTSYEQYF
j_gene: TRBJ2-1; d_gene: NA; v_gene: TRBV5-1; abundance: NA; CDR3nt: TGCGCCAGCAGCTTGGGTTCGAAGTGGTATGAGCAGTTCTTC; CDR3aa: CASSLGSKWYEQFF
j_gene: TRBJ2-2; d_gene: NA; v_gene: TRBV27; abundance: NA; CDR3nt: TGTGCCAGCAGTTTTGGGGGATGGGGCACCGGGGAGCTGTTTTTT; CDR3aa: CASSFGGWGTGELFF
j_gene: TRBJ2-7; d_gene: TRBD1; v_gene: TRBV6-5; abundance: once; CDR3nt: TGTGCCAGCAGGACCGGGACAGGGACCTACGAGCAGTACTTC; CDR3aa: CASRTGTGTYEQYF
j_gene: TRBJ1-1; d_gene: NA; v_gene: TRBV4-1; abundance: NA; CDR3nt: TGCGCCAGCAGCCAAGTTGTCGTTTCTAACACTGAAGCTTTCTTT; CDR3aa: CASSQVVVSNTEAFF
j_gene: TRBJ2-3; d_gene: TRBD2; v_gene: TRBV7-3; abundance: NA; CDR3nt: TGTGCCAGCAGCTTAGACGGGAGGAGGGGCACAGATACGCAGTATTTT; CDR3aa: CASSLDGRRGTDTQYF
j_gene: TRBJ2-5; d_gene: NA; v_gene: TRBV11-3; abundance: NA; CDR3nt: TGTGCCAGCAGCCGGGCGGGGGCTCAAGAGACCCAGTACTTC; CDR3aa: CASSRAGAQETQYF
j_gene: TRBJ2-7; d_gene: NA; v_gene: TRBV7-6; abundance: NA; CDR3nt: TGTGCCAGCAGCTTAGCAGGGGGCTACGAGCAGTACTTC; CDR3aa: CASSLAGGYEQYF
j_gene: TRBJ1-5; d_gene: NA; v_gene: TRBV18; abundance: NA; CDR3nt: TGTGCCAGCTCACCAGGGGTTGGCGATCAGCCCCAGCATTTT; CDR3aa: CASSPGVGDQPQHF
j_gene: TRBJ2-7; d_gene: NA; v_gene: TRBV19; abundance: NA; CDR3nt: TGTGCCAGTAAAGTGAGCGACTGGTCGTACGAGCAGTACTTC; CDR3aa: CASKVSDWSYEQYF
j_gene: TRBJ2-1; d_gene: NA; v_gene: TRBV5-1; abundance: NA; CDR3nt: TGCGCCAGCAGCTTTTTCTACAATGAGCAGTTCTTC; CDR3aa: CASSFFYNEQFF
j_gene: TRBJ2-7; d_gene: TRBD2; v_gene: TRBV4-1; abundance: NA; CDR3nt: TGCGCCAGCAGGAACGGACTAGCGGGAAACTACGAGCAGTACTTC; CDR3aa: CASRNGLAGNYEQYF
j_gene: TRBJ2-3; d_gene: NA; v_gene: TRBV18; abundance: NA; CDR3nt: TGTGCCAGCTCACCACTTCCTAAGCTGTTCACAGATACGCAGTATTTT; CDR3aa: CASSPLPKLFTDTQYF
j_gene: TRBJ2-2; d_gene: NA; v_gene: TRBV13; abundance: NA; CDR3nt: TGTGCCAGCAGCTTAACAGGGAACACCGGGGAGCTGTTTTTT; CDR3aa: CASSLTGNTGELFF
j_gene: TRBJ1-5; d_gene: NA; v_gene: TRBV5-8; abundance: NA; CDR3nt: TGTGCCAGCAGCTTTAGGGCTAATCAGCCCCAGCATTTT; CDR3aa: CASSFRANQPQHF
j_gene: TRBJ2-2; d_gene: TRBD2; v_gene: TRBV9; abundance: NA; CDR3nt: TGTGCCAGCAGGGGACTAGCGGGCACCGGGGAGCTGTTTTTT; CDR3aa: CASRGLAGTGELFF
j_gene: TRBJ1-1; d_gene: NA; v_gene: TRBV11-2; abundance: few; CDR3nt: TGTGCCAGCAGCCCACGGTCGTGGGGGAACACTGAAGCTTTCTTT; CDR3aa: CASSPRSWGNTEAFF
j_gene: TRBJ2-2; d_gene: NA; v_gene: TRBV19; abundance: NA; CDR3nt: TGTGCCAGTAGCCCGGTTTTGGGGAACACCGGGGAGCTGTTTTTT; CDR3aa: CASSPVLGNTGELFF
j_gene: TRBJ1-3; d_gene: NA; v_gene: TRBV7-9; abundance: NA; CDR3nt: TGTGCCAGCAGCATCCGGGGGGCTGGAAACACCATATATTTT; CDR3aa: CASSIRGAGNTIYF
j_gene: TRBJ2-2; d_gene: TRBD2; v_gene: TRBV10-3; abundance: NA; CDR3nt: TGTGCCAGCCTAGCGGGAGGCACGAACACCGGGGAGCTGTTTTTT; CDR3aa: CASLAGGTNTGELFF
j_gene: TRBJ1-2; d_gene: NA; v_gene: TRBV18; abundance: NA; CDR3nt: TGTGCCAGCTCACCACCGGCAGGGCCCTATGGCTACACCTTC; CDR3aa: CASSPPAGPYGYTF
j_gene: TRBJ1-2; d_gene: NA; v_gene: TRBV7-9; abundance: NA; CDR3nt: TGTGCCATCGGGACCCAAGACGGCTACACCTTC; CDR3aa: CAIGTQDGYTF
j_gene: TRBJ1-1; d_gene: NA; v_gene: TRBV28; abundance: NA; CDR3nt: TGTGCCAGCAGCTTAGGGTCCCTGAACACTGAAGCTTTCTTT; CDR3aa: CASSLGSLNTEAFF
j_gene: TRBJ2-3; d_gene: NA; v_gene: TRBV7-6; abundance: NA; CDR3nt: TGTGCCAGCAGCTTAGGGAGGGCGGGTCCGGATACGCAGTATTTT; CDR3aa: CASSLGRAGPDTQYF
j_gene: TRBJ2-2; d_gene: NA; v_gene: TRBV10-3; abundance: NA; CDR3nt: TGTGCCATCAGTGAGTCTGGGGTCTACACCGGGGAGCTGTTTTTT; CDR3aa: CAISESGVYTGELFF
j_gene: TRBJ2-1; d_gene: NA; v_gene: TRBV5-1; abundance: NA; CDR3nt: TGCGCCAGCAAGCGTCGGGAGAGGGGCAATGAGCAGTTCTTC; CDR3aa: CASKRRERGNEQFF
j_gene: TRBJ2-7; d_gene: NA; v_gene: TRBV14; abundance: NA; CDR3nt: TGTGCCAGCAGCCAAGTTCCCCGCTACGAGCAGTACTTC; CDR3aa: CASSQVPRYEQYF
j_gene: TRBJ2-1; d_gene: TRBD2; v_gene: TRBV11-2; abundance: NA; CDR3nt: TGTGCCAGCAGCTCTAGCGGGAGCTCCTACAATGAGCAGTTCTTC; CDR3aa: CASSSSGSSYNEQFF
j_gene: TRBJ1-1; d_gene: NA; v_gene: TRBV2; abundance: NA; CDR3nt: TGTGCCAGCAGTGTTCGGTGGGGGGACACTGAAGCTTTCTTT; CDR3aa: CASSVRWGDTEAFF
j_gene: TRBJ2-7; d_gene: TRBD1; v_gene: TRBV27; abundance: NA; CDR3nt: TGTGCCAGCAGTTTGCGGGACAGGGCCTACGAGCAGTACTTC; CDR3aa: CASSLRDRAYEQYF
j_gene: TRBJ2-7; d_gene: TRBD1; v_gene: TRBV6-1; abundance: NA; CDR3nt: TGTGCCAGTACTCCGGGACAGGGAACCTACGAGCAGTACTTC; CDR3aa: CASTPGQGTYEQYF
j_gene: TRBJ2-7; d_gene: TRBD1; v_gene: TRBV30; abundance: once; CDR3nt: TGTGCCTCTTGGACAGGGCAGGGAGAGCAGTACTTC; CDR3aa: CASWTGQGEQYF